The present T cell receptor beta chain was sequenced within a study of control samples from healthy donors and cancer patients. Looked up from germline, CDR1 is MNHEY and CDR2 is SMNVEV (reference sequence). V was pared by 6 bases and J by 1 base, with 1 base of the junction left unmatched. The CDR3 is 13 amino acids. On this clone: Other DNA sequences in the same sample also yield this CDR3.

This table comes from immunoSEQ multiplex PCR, and its TCRdb copy is limited to in-frame clones, with some not included. The sample has 150,000 to 200,000 clones, 91% seen once. Sequencing was done on a sample of blood. The chain recombines TRBV27 with TRBJ2-7, with 9 bases fitting TRBD2. This sequence originates from a woman aged 25 to 39 in good health. The CDR3 bases are TGTGCCAGCAGCCTAGCGGGGTCCTACGAGCAGTACTTC. It is translated as CASSLAGSYEQYF.